This TCR beta chain emerged from a study of cytomegalovirus exposure and HLA in healthy donors. The V and J ends lost 1 base and 5 bases respectively, with 14 bases between them. This CDR3 comprises 15 residues. The germline V gene has CDR1 MGHRA and CDR2 YSYEKL. It was with 60 Vbeta and 13 Jbeta primers that the PCR ran. Data came from immunoSEQ multiplex PCR; TCRdb stores just in-frame clones and leaves some out. The sample holds about 65,000 clones, about 78% seen once. In regard to this clone: Its specificity is unknown.

Study-wide results and caveats: CMV serostatus was the only recorded immune exposure for donors.

Material: PBMCs. The chain links TRBV4-1 to TRBJ1-1; tentatively, D is TRBD1 (6 bases). This TCR came from a girl between 10 and 17 years old in good health and CMV-seropositive. Here the CDR3 DNA reads TGCGCCAGCAGCCAAGGGGAGGGGGAGTTGACTGAAGCTTTCTTT. It specifies CASSQGEGELTEAFF.